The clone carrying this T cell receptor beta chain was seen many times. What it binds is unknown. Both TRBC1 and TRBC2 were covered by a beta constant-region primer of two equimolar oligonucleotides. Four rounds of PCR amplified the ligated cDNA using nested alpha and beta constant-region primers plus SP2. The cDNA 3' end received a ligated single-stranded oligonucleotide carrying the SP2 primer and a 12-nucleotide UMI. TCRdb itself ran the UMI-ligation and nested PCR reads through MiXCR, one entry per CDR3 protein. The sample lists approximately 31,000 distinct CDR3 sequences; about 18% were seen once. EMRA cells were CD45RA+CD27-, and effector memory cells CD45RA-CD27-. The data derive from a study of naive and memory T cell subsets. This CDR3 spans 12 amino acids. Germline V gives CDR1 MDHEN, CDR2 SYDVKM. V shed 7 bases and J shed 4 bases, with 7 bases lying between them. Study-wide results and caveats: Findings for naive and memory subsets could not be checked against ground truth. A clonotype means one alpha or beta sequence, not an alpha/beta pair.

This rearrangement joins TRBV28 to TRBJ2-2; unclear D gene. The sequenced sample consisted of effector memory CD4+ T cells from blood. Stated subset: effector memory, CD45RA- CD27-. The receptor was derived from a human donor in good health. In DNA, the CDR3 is TGTGCCAGCAAGAGGCCCACCGGGGAGCTGTTTTTT. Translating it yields CASKRPTGELFF. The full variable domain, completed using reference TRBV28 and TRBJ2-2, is DVKVTQSSRYLVKRTGEKVFLECVQDMDHENMFWYRQDPGLGLRLIYFSYDVKMKEKGDIPEGYSVSREKKERFSLILESASTNQTSMYLCASKRPTGELFFGEGSRLTVL.